This is a list of T cell receptor beta chains from one sample in a study of technical replicates of blood from several donors. Measured with immunoSEQ multiplex PCR; TCRdb has only the in-frame clones, and not every one. The sample records 91,000 or so clones, nearly 97% being singletons. Sequencing was performed on T cells isolated from PBMCs. All receptors derive from a human donor in good health. CDR3s include the opening cysteine and the closing phenylalanine or tryptophan. Each record gives: V gene, D gene, J gene, clone size, CDR3 length, CDR3 protein, CDR3 DNA. The D gene is left open where the match is weak. For some rows the clone size is stated as once, few or many, or as a class when expanded; others skip it.

v_gene: TRBV19
d_gene: .
j_gene: TRBJ2-7
abundance: .
len: 14
CDR3aa: CASSGGALPYEQYF
CDR3nt: TGTGCCAGTAGTGGGGGGGCCCTTCCCTACGAGCAGTACTTC

v_gene: TRBV6-5
d_gene: TRBD2
j_gene: TRBJ2-1
abundance: .
len: 15
CDR3aa: CASIKGLAEDNEQFF
CDR3nt: TGTGCCAGCATCAAAGGGCTAGCGGAAGACAATGAGCAGTTCTTC

v_gene: TRBV15
d_gene: TRBD1
j_gene: TRBJ2-7
abundance: .
len: 13
CDR3aa: CATSRDRGREQYF
CDR3nt: TGTGCCACCAGCAGGGACAGGGGTCGGGAGCAGTACTTC

v_gene: TRBV5-4
d_gene: .
j_gene: TRBJ1-2
abundance: .
len: 16
CDR3aa: CASSSETGPSNYGYTF
CDR3nt: TGTGCCAGCAGCTCGGAGACAGGACCCTCTAACTATGGCTACACCTTC

v_gene: TRBV5-1
d_gene: .
j_gene: TRBJ2-7
abundance: .
len: 13
CDR3aa: CASSLNQGYEQYF
CDR3nt: TGCGCCAGCAGCTTGAACCAGGGCTACGAGCAGTACTTC

v_gene: TRBV28
d_gene: TRBD1
j_gene: TRBJ2-1
abundance: .
len: 16
CDR3aa: CASSSPTGVPYNEQFF
CDR3nt: TGTGCCAGCAGTTCCCCGACAGGGGTGCCCTACAATGAGCAGTTCTTC

v_gene: TRBV28
d_gene: .
j_gene: TRBJ1-2
abundance: .
len: 12
CDR3aa: CASSPPKGGYTF
CDR3nt: TGTGCCAGCAGTCCCCCAAAGGGGGGCTACACCTTC

v_gene: TRBV25-1
d_gene: TRBD2
j_gene: TRBJ2-7
abundance: .
len: 15
CDR3aa: CASSEAAGNLYEQYF
CDR3nt: TGTGCCAGCAGTGAGGCAGCGGGGAACCTCTACGAGCAGTACTTC

v_gene: TRBV11-3
d_gene: .
j_gene: TRBJ1-4
abundance: .
len: 16
CDR3aa: CASSLEGHTLNEKLFF
CDR3nt: TGTGCCAGCAGCTTAGAGGGACACACCCTTAATGAAAAACTGTTTTTT

v_gene: TRBV4-1
d_gene: TRBD2
j_gene: TRBJ2-5
abundance: .
len: 16
CDR3aa: CASSQGRLAGKETQYF
CDR3nt: TGCGCCAGCAGCCAAGGCCGGCTAGCGGGAAAAGAGACCCAGTACTTC

v_gene: TRBV5-1
d_gene: TRBD1
j_gene: TRBJ1-2
abundance: .
len: 16
CDR3aa: CASSTGDRTGGEGYTF
CDR3nt: TGCGCCAGCAGTACAGGGGACCGAACAGGGGGAGAGGGCTACACCTTC

v_gene: TRBV2
d_gene: TRBD1
j_gene: TRBJ2-2
abundance: .
len: 13
CDR3aa: CASGDTGAGELFF
CDR3nt: TGTGCCAGCGGGGATACAGGGGCCGGGGAGCTGTTTTTT

v_gene: TRBV6-5
d_gene: TRBD1
j_gene: TRBJ2-7
abundance: .
len: 14
CDR3aa: CASSNDRVASEQYF
CDR3nt: TGTGCCAGCAGTAATGACAGGGTAGCTAGCGAGCAGTACTTC

v_gene: TRBV11-2
d_gene: TRBD1
j_gene: TRBJ2-1
abundance: once
len: 15
CDR3aa: CASSSSGQGYNEQFF
CDR3nt: TGTGCCAGCAGCTCCTCGGGACAGGGTTACAATGAGCAGTTCTTC

v_gene: TRBV27
d_gene: TRBD2
j_gene: TRBJ2-1
abundance: .
len: 17
CDR3aa: CASSLSRLAGGYNEQFF
CDR3nt: TGTGCCAGCAGTTTATCCCGTCTAGCGGGAGGGTACAATGAGCAGTTCTTC

v_gene: TRBV4-1
d_gene: TRBD1
j_gene: TRBJ2-7
abundance: .
len: 16
CDR3aa: CASSQEGWQGAGEQYF
CDR3nt: TGCGCCAGCAGCCAAGAAGGCTGGCAGGGGGCGGGGGAGCAGTACTTC

v_gene: TRBV12-5
d_gene: .
j_gene: TRBJ2-2
abundance: .
len: 17
CDR3aa: CASGGPGAGAWTGELFF
CDR3nt: TGTGCTAGTGGTGGGCCCGGGGCAGGGGCATGGACCGGGGAGCTGTTTTTT

v_gene: TRBV4-2
d_gene: .
j_gene: TRBJ1-2
abundance: .
len: 13
CDR3aa: CASSQEPGQPYTF
CDR3nt: TGTGCCAGCAGCCAAGAACCAGGGCAGCCCTACACCTTC

v_gene: TRBV4-1
d_gene: .
j_gene: TRBJ1-1
abundance: .
len: 13
CDR3aa: CASSQDRVGWAFF
CDR3nt: TGCGCCAGCAGCCAAGATCGGGTGGGTTGGGCTTTCTTT

v_gene: TRBV5-4
d_gene: .
j_gene: TRBJ1-4
abundance: .
len: 16
CDR3aa: CASSLGPLRANEKLFF
CDR3nt: TGTGCCAGCAGCTTGGGCCCCCTCAGGGCTAATGAAAAACTGTTTTTT

v_gene: TRBV10-2
d_gene: .
j_gene: TRBJ2-2
abundance: .
len: 14
CDR3aa: CASSQGSNTGELFF
CDR3nt: TGCGCCAGCAGTCAGGGTTCGAACACCGGGGAGCTGTTTTTT

v_gene: TRBV7-9
d_gene: TRBD2
j_gene: TRBJ2-1
abundance: once
len: 15
CDR3aa: CASSELLAGADEQFF
CDR3nt: TGTGCCAGCAGCGAACTACTAGCGGGAGCAGATGAGCAGTTCTTC

v_gene: TRBV11-2
d_gene: .
j_gene: TRBJ2-5
abundance: .
len: 13
CDR3aa: CASSLSQQETQYF
CDR3nt: TGTGCCAGCAGCTTATCCCAACAAGAGACCCAGTACTTC

v_gene: TRBV2
d_gene: .
j_gene: TRBJ2-7
abundance: .
len: 12
CDR3aa: CASRTGYYEQYF
CDR3nt: TGTGCCAGCAGAACAGGGTACTACGAGCAGTACTTC

v_gene: TRBV28
d_gene: TRBD1
j_gene: TRBJ1-1
abundance: few
len: 13
CDR3aa: CASTRQGRSEAFF
CDR3nt: TGTGCCAGCACCCGACAGGGTAGGTCTGAAGCTTTCTTT

v_gene: TRBV6-6
d_gene: .
j_gene: TRBJ2-2
abundance: .
len: 15
CDR3aa: CASSSSVANTGELFF
CDR3nt: TGTGCCAGCAGTTCTAGCGTCGCGAACACCGGGGAGCTGTTTTTT

v_gene: TRBV29-1
d_gene: TRBD1
j_gene: TRBJ2-5
abundance: .
len: 16
CDR3aa: CSAPGPATGEKKTQYF
CDR3nt: TGCAGCGCTCCTGGACCGGCGACAGGGGAGAAGAAGACCCAGTACTTC

v_gene: TRBV11-2
d_gene: TRBD2
j_gene: TRBJ2-6
abundance: .
len: 17
CDR3aa: CASSLVAGGSGANVLTF
CDR3nt: TGTGCCAGCAGCTTAGTGGCGGGGGGGTCTGGGGCCAACGTCCTGACTTTC

v_gene: TRBV28
d_gene: .
j_gene: TRBJ2-2
abundance: .
len: 12
CDR3aa: CASEGVTGELFF
CDR3nt: TGTGCCAGTGAGGGGGTAACCGGGGAGCTGTTTTTT

v_gene: TRBV15
d_gene: TRBD1
j_gene: TRBJ1-5
abundance: .
len: 16
CDR3aa: CATSRVGTVSNQPQHF
CDR3nt: TGTGCCACCAGCAGGGTCGGGACAGTGAGCAATCAGCCCCAGCATTTT

v_gene: TRBV2
d_gene: TRBD1
j_gene: TRBJ2-7
abundance: .
len: 15
CDR3aa: CASSRSGTGSGEQYF
CDR3nt: TGTGCCAGCAGTCGATCCGGGACAGGCTCCGGAGAGCAGTACTTC

v_gene: TRBV10-1
d_gene: .
j_gene: TRBJ2-7
abundance: .
len: 13
CDR3aa: CASSETGAYEQYF
CDR3nt: TGCGCCAGCAGTGAGACAGGCGCCTACGAGCAGTACTTC

v_gene: TRBV2
d_gene: .
j_gene: TRBJ2-7
abundance: .
len: 12
CDR3aa: CASDRGGYEQYF
CDR3nt: TGTGCCAGCGACAGGGGAGGGTACGAGCAGTACTTC

v_gene: TRBV29-1
d_gene: TRBD1
j_gene: TRBJ2-7
abundance: .
len: 13
CDR3aa: CSVAGQGELEQYF
CDR3nt: TGCAGCGTAGCGGGACAGGGGGAACTCGAGCAGTACTTC

v_gene: TRBV4-1
d_gene: .
j_gene: TRBJ1-5
abundance: .
len: 15
CDR3aa: CASSQRAGVGQPQHF
CDR3nt: TGCGCCAGCAGCCAGCGGGCGGGGGTTGGCCAGCCCCAGCATTTT

v_gene: TRBV11-2
d_gene: TRBD1
j_gene: TRBJ2-7
abundance: .
len: 16
CDR3aa: CASSLVVQGAPYEQYF
CDR3nt: TGTGCCAGCAGCTTAGTGGTTCAGGGGGCCCCCTACGAGCAGTACTTC

v_gene: TRBV18
d_gene: TRBD1
j_gene: TRBJ2-3
abundance: .
len: 15
CDR3aa: CASSLSGTGLNTQYF
CDR3nt: TGTGCCAGCTCACTTTCCGGGACAGGGTTAAATACGCAGTATTTT

v_gene: TRBV5-1
d_gene: .
j_gene: TRBJ2-7
abundance: .
len: 15
CDR3aa: CASSRPGQRLYEQYF
CDR3nt: TGCGCCAGCAGCCGTCCGGGACAAAGACTCTACGAGCAGTACTTC